These 14 T cell receptor beta chains share one sample of origin, sequenced in a study of T cell responses to AZD1222 COVID-19 vaccine. Repertoires were generated with immunoSEQ multiplex PCR, while TCRdb's copy carries only in-frame clones and drops some. The sample records around 150,000 clones, around 90% being singletons. This sample comprised peripheral blood, obtained 28 days after the second AZD1222 dose. All receptors come from an adult who received the AZD1222 COVID-19 vaccine.

In this sample, this clone turned up once. V usage is TRBV7-6 and J usage is TRBJ2-5; D call uncertain. The V end lost 2 bases, the J end lost 1 base, and 5 bases lay between the germline ends. Germline assignment: CDR1 SGHVS and CDR2 FNYEAQ. The CDR3 is 13 amino acids. Written as DNA, the CDR3 is TGTGCCAGCAGCTTACTTATCCAAGAGACCCAGTACTTC. Its protein product is CASSLLIQETQYF.

V usage is TRBV7-2 and J usage is TRBJ1-1; TRBD1 agrees at 7 bases. This CDR3 has 14 residues. The J segment lost 10 bases and the V segment lost 1 base, leaving 9 bases of the junction unmatched. Germline assignment: CDR1 SGHTA and CDR2 FQGNSA. The chain's CDR3 is CASSLEFPPGGAFF. CDR3 nucleotides: TGTGCCAGCAGCTTAGAGTTTCCCCCAGGGGGAGCTTTCTTT.

J is TRBJ2-2 and V is TRBV27; D unresolved. With 6 bases removed from V and 0 bases from J, the gap between germline ends came to 8 bases. The V gene's germline CDR1 is MNHEY and CDR2 SMNVEV (reference sequence). CDR3 length equals 14 residues. CDR3 amino acids: CASRRQPNTGELFF. CDR3 DNA sequence: TGTGCCAGCAGAAGGCAGCCGAACACCGGGGAGCTGTTTTTT.

The chain uses TRBV18 and TRBJ1-5; 8 positions match TRBD1. Germline values: CDR1 KGHSH, CDR2 LQKENI. V trimming: 8 bases; J trimming: 5 bases; junction bases outside the gene matches: 5. This CDR3 is 13 amino acids long. In DNA, the CDR3 is TGTGCCAGCGCAACAGGGGGGGATCAGCCCCAGCATTTT. Amino acids: CASATGGDQPQHF.

The genes are TRBV9 and TRBJ1-1; D remains unclear. The CDR3 totals 13 residues. V lost 3 bases, J lost 1 base, and 7 bases lay in between. Germline CDR1 and CDR2: SGDLS and YYNGEE. The CDR3 bases are TGTGCCAGCAGCGAAGGTCGGAACACTGAAGCTTTCTTT. Translating it yields CASSEGRNTEAFF.

This chain links TRBV5-4 with TRBJ2-1; TRBD2 matches at 11 bases. Losses at the gene ends were 5 bases for V and 5 bases for J; bases not matched to a gene: 3. From germline, CDR1 is SGHNT and CDR2 YYREEE (reference sequence). This CDR3 spans 14 amino acids. The CDR3 DNA reads as TGTGCCAGCAGGATAGCGGGGGGGCACAATGAGCAGTTCTTC. Translating gives CASRIAGGHNEQFF.

The rearrangement links TRBV12-5 to TRBJ2-7; D possibly corresponds to TRBD2 (6 bases). The ends were cut back, 6 bases at V and 4 bases at J, with 10 bases in the middle. Germline V gene data show CDR1 as LGHNT and CDR2 as FRNRAP. The CDR3 runs to 12 residues. The chain's CDR3 is CASGGGIYEQYF. Here the CDR3 DNA reads TGTGCTAGTGGGGGGGGAATATACGAGCAGTACTTC.

The chain carries TRBV2 and TRBJ1-5; TRBD1 agrees at 8 bases. The CDR3 consists of 14 residues. With V trimmed by 5 bases and J by 5 bases, 5 bases remained unmatched. In germline, CDR1 is SNHLY, CDR2 FYNNEI. The CDR3 region is CASSTRQGYQPQHF. CDR3 DNA: TGTGCCAGCAGTACTCGACAGGGGTATCAGCCCCAGCATTTT. Variable domain in full (rest from reference TRBV2 and TRBJ1-5): EPEVTQTPSHQVTQMGQEVILRCVPISNHLYFYWYRQILGQKVEFLVSFYNNEISEKSEIFDDQFSVERPDGSNFTLKIRSTKLEDSAMYFCASSTRQGYQPQHFGDGTRLSIL.

J is TRBJ1-5 and V is TRBV24-1, with unresolved D. The CDR3 length is 14 residues. V was shortened by 2 bases and J by 0 bases, with 4 bases between the two germline ends. Germline V CDR1 and CDR2: KGHDR, SFDVKD. CDR3 residues: CATSDWGSNQPQHF. In DNA form, the CDR3 reads TGTGCCACCAGTGATTGGGGTAGCAATCAGCCCCAGCATTTT.

The genes are TRBV7-9 and TRBJ1-2; D gene uncertain. Trimming took 2 bases from V and 6 from J, leaving 10 bases between them. There are 13 residues in the CDR3. CDR1 and CDR2 from the germline V gene are SEHNR and FQNEAQ (reference sequence). CDR3 in DNA: TGTGCCAGCAGCTTACCTAACTTGAATGGCTACACCTTC. Protein product: CASSLPNLNGYTF.

V gene TRBV18 combines with J gene TRBJ1-1; D gene uncertain. CDR1 KGHSH and CDR2 LQKENI come from the germline V gene. The CDR3 length is 14 residues. The V and J ends lost 3 bases and 0 bases respectively, with 8 bases between them. Here the CDR3 DNA reads TGTGCCAGCTCACCGGCGGTGATGAACACTGAAGCTTTCTTT. Amino acids: CASSPAVMNTEAFF.

The chain couples TRBV18 to TRBJ2-5, with 8 bases fitting TRBD2. Germline CDR1 and CDR2: KGHSH and LQKENI. The CDR3 extends over 16 amino acids. V gave up 0 bases and J gave up 4 bases; unmatched junction bases: 7. CDR3 DNA sequence: TGTGCCAGCTCACCACCAGCGGGGGCCTTAGGAGAGACCCAGTACTTC. Translating gives CASSPPAGALGETQYF.

This clone was seen more than once but under ten times. V usage is TRBV19 and J usage is TRBJ2-3; 8 positions match TRBD1. Germline assignment: CDR1 LNHDA and CDR2 SQIVND (reference sequence). The CDR3 loop spans 15 amino acids. Losses at the gene ends were 5 bases for V and 0 bases for J; bases not matched to a gene: 4. The CDR3 nucleotides are TGTGCCAGTAGTGACAGGGGTAGGAGCACAGATACGCAGTATTTT. Its translation is CASSDRGRSTDTQYF.

This clone has a single count. The germline gene is not matched at one end of the junction; a read error may be the cause. The chain links TRBV9 to TRBJ2-5, with 7 positions matching TRBD2. This CDR3 is built from 16 residues. CDR1 is SGDLS and CDR2 is YYNGEE in the germline V gene. CDR3 in DNA: TGTGCCAGCAGCGTTTCTACCGGGGGGTACCAAGAGGCCCAGTACTTC. The encoded protein is CASSVSTGGYQEAQYF.